Below, 20 T cell receptor beta chains from the same sample are listed, as sequenced in a study of T cells after yellow fever vaccination. TCRdb itself ran the 5' RACE reads through MiXCR, one entry per CDR3 protein. Here the sample spans about 330,000 distinct CDR3 sequences, approximately 4% being singletons. Material: PBMCs, obtained 5 days after the yellow fever booster vaccination. The receptor source for this set is a man aged 18-30 years who received the YFV17D yellow fever vaccine.

In its sample, this clonotype was seen a few times. The V gene is TRBV28, the J gene TRBJ2-1; 7 bases map to TRBD2. After removal of 7 bases from V and 7 bases from J, the junction contained 13 bases not matched to a gene. The CDR3 extends over 15 amino acids. CDR1 is MDHEN and CDR2 is SYDVKM in the germline V gene. Here the CDR3 DNA reads TGTGCCAGCAACCGGGGAGGGGAGCCCTTGAATGAGCAGTTCTTC. It encodes CASNRGGEPLNEQFF. The full variable domain, its missing parts supplied by reference TRBV28 and TRBJ2-1, is DVKVTQSSRYLVKRTGEKVFLECVQDMDHENMFWYRQDPGLGLRLIYFSYDVKMKEKGDIPEGYSVSREKKERFSLILESASTNQTSMYLCASNRGGEPLNEQFFGPGTRLTVL.

V usage is TRBV2 and J usage is TRBJ2-2; perhaps TRBD2 as D (6 bases). Germline V lookup: CDR1 SNHLY, CDR2 FYNNEI. This CDR3 is 14 amino acids long. Deletions cut 5 bases from V and 8 bases from J, with 15 bases between. CDR3 loop: CASSPPGRTGELFF. The CDR3 coding sequence is TGTGCCAGCAGTCCTCCGGGGAGGACGGGGGAGCTGTTTTTT.

The table lists this clonotype with a few counts. The chain employs TRBV10-2 and TRBJ2-2; 9 bases fit TRBD2. The germline V gene has CDR1 WSHSY and CDR2 SAAADI. The CDR3 has 14 residues. In DNA form, the CDR3 reads TGCGTCGCGGGGCTAGCGGGGTCCGCCGGGGAGCTGTTTTTT. Translating gives CVAGLAGSAGELFF.

The chain couples TRBV3-1 to TRBJ2-3; tentative D call: TRBD2 (5 bases). Germline V gene sequence: CDR1 LGHDT, CDR2 YNNKEL (reference sequence). V was clipped by 1 base and J by 2 bases, with 10 bases between them. This CDR3 contains 15 residues. The CDR3 nucleotides are TGTGCCAGCAGCCAAGGTAGCGTTTCCACAGATACGCAGTATTTT. Its protein product is CASSQGSVSTDTQYF.

This chain connects TRBV5-1 to TRBJ2-3; 8 bases fit TRBD1. The CDR3 contains 15 residues. Germline V CDR1 and CDR2: SGHRS, YFSETQ. The J segment lost 6 bases and the V segment lost 0 bases, leaving 6 bases of the junction unmatched. CDR3 coding DNA: TGCGCCAGCAGCTTGGCGGGACAGGTTGGGGATACGCAGTATTTT. This sequence encodes CASSLAGQVGDTQYF.

This clonotype appeared many times. The chain has TRBV20-1 and TRBJ2-2; D call uncertain. This CDR3 comprises 12 residues. CDR1 DFQATT and CDR2 SNEGSKA come from the germline V gene (reference sequence). CDR3 sequence reads: CGSATGTGELFF. In DNA, the CDR3 is TGCGGCTCCGCCACCGGCACCGGGGAGCTGTTTTTT.

The rearrangement uses TRBV18 and TRBJ2-5, with D unresolved. The CDR3 has 14 residues. Trimming pared 3 bases from V and 1 base from J, leaving 9 bases between. Germline-derived CDR1 and CDR2 are KGHSH and LQKENI. The chain's CDR3 is CASSPLSGQETQYF. The CDR3 nucleotides are TGTGCCAGCTCACCCCTCTCCGGCCAAGAGACCCAGTACTTC.

V and J are TRBV6-6 and TRBJ2-5, with D possibly matching TRBD1 (6 bases). This CDR3 contains 13 residues. V gave up 5 bases and J gave up 4 bases, with 11 bases separating them. Germline CDR1 reads MNHNY; CDR2 reads SVGAGI (reference sequence). CDR3 sequence (DNA): TGTGCCAGCAGTGAAATCAGGGGAGAGACCCAGTACTTC. The encoded protein is CASSEIRGETQYF.

This clonotype was seen ten or more times. The J gene is TRBJ2-5, the V gene TRBV18; D might be TRBD1 (5 bases). The CDR3 sequence is 14 residues long. Trimming took 1 base from V and 3 from J, leaving 9 bases between them. Germline CDR1 KGHSH, CDR2 LQKENI. The CDR3 here is CASSPRQGEETQYF. DNA for the CDR3: TGTGCCAGCTCACCACGCCAGGGCGAAGAGACCCAGTACTTC.

This clonotype occurred a few times. The chain combines TRBV9 with TRBJ2-1; possibly TRBD1 for D (5 bases). The germline V gene encodes CDR1 SGDLS and CDR2 YYNGEE. Between the trimmed V and J ends, which lost 3 bases and 6 bases, there was a span of 10 bases. The CDR3 loop spans 13 amino acids. CDR3 DNA sequence: TGTGCCAGCAGCGAGGGGTCTTCCAATGAGCAGTTCTTC. Translated, it gives CASSEGSSNEQFF.

The V call is TRBV18, the J call TRBJ1-2; the match to TRBD1 covers 7 bases. The length of the CDR3 is 14 residues. The trim removed 4 bases at V and 2 bases at J, leaving 4 bases unmatched. Germline CDR1 is KGHSH and CDR2 is LQKENI. CDR3 sequence: CASSQGQANYGYTF. CDR3 coding DNA: TGTGCCAGCTCACAAGGACAGGCGAACTATGGCTACACCTTC.

A few counts support this clonotype. This rearrangement joins TRBV4-2 to TRBJ2-3, with D perhaps given as TRBD1 or TRBD2 (5 bases each). CDR1 is LGHNA, CDR2 YNFKEQ, per germline. The CDR3 runs 14 residues. Deletions cut 0 bases from V and 6 bases from J, with 10 bases between. For the CDR3, the DNA is TGTGCCAGCAGCCAAGAGGGGCCGGGGGATACGCAGTATTTT. Its translation: CASSQEGPGDTQYF.

The chain recombines TRBV5-1 with TRBJ2-7, with 7 bases that match TRBD2. CDR3 size: 15 residues. Trimming removed 3 bases from V and 2 bases from J; junction bases left unmatched: 8. Germline V lookup: CDR1 SGHRS, CDR2 YFSETQ. This CDR3 is CASSYSSGGPYEQYF. DNA of the CDR3: TGCGCCAGCAGCTATTCCTCGGGGGGACCCTACGAGCAGTACTTC.

The CDR3 region has the DNA TGTGCCGCCGTTCCGGGGACTGGAAACACCATATATTTT. It specifies CAAVPGTGNTIYF. The V and J genes are TRBV6-1 and TRBJ1-3; no clear D. V lost 11 bases to trimming and J lost 2 bases, with 13 bases between them. This CDR3 is 13 amino acids long. CDR1 and CDR2 (germline): MNHNS, SASEGT.

V usage is TRBV4-1 and J usage is TRBJ1-1; D possibly corresponds to TRBD1 (6 bases). Per germline, CDR1 MGHRA and CDR2 YSYEKL. The CDR3 extends over 16 amino acids. The V end was cut by 0 bases, the J end by 6 bases, with 17 bases between. CDR3 in amino acids: CASSQDYFSGGPEAFF. CDR3 coding DNA: TGCGCCAGCAGCCAAGATTACTTTTCGGGGGGGCCTGAAGCTTTCTTT.

This clonotype has at least ten counts. The chain combines TRBV18 with TRBJ1-6, with unresolved D. V was trimmed by 3 bases and J by 0 bases, leaving 6 bases between them. Germline lookup yields CDR1 KGHSH and CDR2 LQKENI. The CDR3 is 15 amino acids. CDR3 sequence: CASSPKSSYNSPLHF. In DNA, the CDR3 is TGTGCCAGCTCACCGAAGAGCTCCTATAATTCACCCCTCCACTTT.

CDR3 sequence reads: CASSYKGLEAFF. In nucleotides, the CDR3 is TGTGCCAGCAGTTATAAGGGTCTCGAAGCTTTCTTT. The J gene is TRBJ1-1, the V gene TRBV6-2 or TRBV6-3, with no clear D. The CDR3 runs to 12 residues. Trimming took 3 bases from V and 8 from J, leaving 10 bases between them. Per germline, CDR1 MNHEY and CDR2 SVGEGT.

The chain employs TRBV20-1 and TRBJ1-5, with D unresolved. The CDR3 sequence is 12 residues long. Trimming left V 5 bases short and J 10 bases short, with 15 bases between. CDR1 and CDR2 (germline): DFQATT, SNEGSKA (reference sequence). The CDR3 DNA follows: TGCAGTGCTCCGGCGGCCGGTGGCCCCCAGCATTTT. This translates into CSAPAAGGPQHF.

V usage is TRBV4-1 and J usage is TRBJ1-4; D is perhaps TRBD1 (6 bases). The CDR3 totals 16 residues. The V and J ends lost 0 bases and 13 bases respectively, with 21 bases between them. Per germline, CDR1 MGHRA and CDR2 YSYEKL. CDR3: CASSQESRQELGGLFF. DNA for the CDR3: TGCGCCAGCAGCCAAGAAAGCAGGCAGGAACTAGGGGGACTGTTTTTT.

Remarks on this clonotype: This clone may be a read error of a much larger clone one base away. The gene calls are TRBV4-2 and TRBJ1-1; a weak D match, TRBD1 (6 bases). The CDR3 covers 14 residues. Germline CDR1 is LGHNA and CDR2 is YNFKEQ. The CDR3 DNA is TGTGCCAGCGGCCAAGATAAGGGGGGCACTGAAGCTTTCTTT. The encoded protein is CASGQDKGGTEAFF.